The rows below give T cell receptor beta chains drawn from one sample of a study of cytomegalovirus exposure and HLA in healthy donors. Measured with immunoSEQ multiplex PCR; TCRdb has only the in-frame clones, and not every one. This table has tens of thousands of clones, approximately 81% appearing once. The sequencing input was PBMCs. These receptors were collected from a woman aged 40 to 55 in good health and CMV-seropositive. Both conserved end residues are part of each CDR3. A D gene is named only where the DNA matches it firmly. Not all rows give a size; the values are once, few, many and, for expanded clones, a class.

.,TRBV25-1,.,TRBJ1-6,CASSELAGRGIDSPLHF,TGTGCCAGCAGCGAACTAGCAGGACGGGGAATAGATTCACCCCTCCACTTT
.,TRBV1,.,TRBJ1-5,CTSSQVRQPQHF,TGCACCAGCAGCCAAGTTCGTCAGCCCCAGCATTTT
TRBD1,TRBV5-1,.,TRBJ1-2,CASSLTGTDRGYTF,TGCGCCAGCAGCCTTACCGGGACAGATCGAGGCTACACCTTC
TRBD1,TRBV28,.,TRBJ2-7,CASTENRDRGFYEQYF,TGTGCCAGCACTGAGAACCGGGACAGGGGGTTCTACGAGCAGTACTTC
TRBD1,TRBV7-8,.,TRBJ1-3,CASSPRQGFGNTIYF,TGTGCCAGCAGCCCCCGACAGGGATTTGGAAACACCATATATTTT
TRBD1,TRBV5-1,.,TRBJ2-1,CASSTLGDRDPPNEQFF,TGCGCCAGCAGCACACTTGGTGACAGGGACCCCCCGAATGAGCAGTTCTTC
TRBD1,TRBV30,.,TRBJ1-5,CAWTEGAGPRRAQHF,TGTGCCTGGACCGAGGGGGCAGGGCCCCGTAGAGCCCAGCATTTT
.,TRBV5-6,.,TRBJ1-1,CASSLGAGYTEAFF,TGTGCCAGCAGCTTGGGAGCAGGTTACACTGAAGCTTTCTTT
.,TRBV7-8,.,TRBJ1-5,CASSLQNYRGNQPQHF,TGTGCCAGCAGCCTCCAGAACTATCGAGGCAATCAGCCCCAGCATTTT
.,TRBV11-2,.,TRBJ1-1,CASSLLKGVTEAFF,TGTGCCAGCAGCTTGCTCAAAGGGGTCACTGAAGCTTTCTTT
.,TRBV19,.,TRBJ2-7,CASSSLAGQSYEQYF,TGTGCCAGTAGTTCCCTTGCGGGGCAGTCCTACGAGCAGTACTTC
TRBD1,TRBV9,.,TRBJ1-3,CASSATGGNSGNTIYF,TGTGCCAGCAGCGCGACAGGGGGAAACTCTGGAAACACCATATATTTT
.,TRBV5-5,few,TRBJ1-1,CASSWGGDTEAFF,TGTGCCAGCAGCTGGGGGGGAGATACTGAAGCTTTCTTT
.,TRBV2,few,TRBJ2-3,CASSEMGPPPQYF,TGTGCCAGCAGTGAAATGGGGCCCCCCCCGCAGTATTTT
TRBD1,TRBV4-3,.,TRBJ1-2,CTSSREGQGANYGYTF,TGCACCAGCAGCCGGGAGGGGCAGGGGGCAAACTATGGCTACACCTTC
.,TRBV30,.,TRBJ1-5,CAWNGGRGSNQPQHF,TGTGCCTGGAACGGCGGTCGGGGTAGCAATCAGCCCCAGCATTTT
TRBD1,TRBV7-2,.,TRBJ1-1,CASSPQGARNTEAFF,TGTGCCAGCAGCCCCCAGGGGGCGAGGAACACTGAAGCTTTCTTT
.,TRBV18,.,TRBJ2-1,CASSPFQGPADEQFF,TGTGCCAGCTCACCATTTCAGGGGCCTGCGGATGAGCAGTTCTTC
.,TRBV7-3,.,TRBJ1-1,CASTPGRETEAFF,TGTGCCAGCACCCCTGGTCGGGAGACTGAAGCTTTCTTT
.,TRBV7-9,.,TRBJ2-3,CASSFFQGSDTQYF,TGTGCCAGCAGCTTCTTCCAGGGCAGCGATACGCAGTATTTT
TRBD1,TRBV27,.,TRBJ2-7,CASKGIGGDRDREQYF,TGTGCCAGCAAAGGGATTGGGGGCGACAGGGATCGAGAGCAGTACTTC